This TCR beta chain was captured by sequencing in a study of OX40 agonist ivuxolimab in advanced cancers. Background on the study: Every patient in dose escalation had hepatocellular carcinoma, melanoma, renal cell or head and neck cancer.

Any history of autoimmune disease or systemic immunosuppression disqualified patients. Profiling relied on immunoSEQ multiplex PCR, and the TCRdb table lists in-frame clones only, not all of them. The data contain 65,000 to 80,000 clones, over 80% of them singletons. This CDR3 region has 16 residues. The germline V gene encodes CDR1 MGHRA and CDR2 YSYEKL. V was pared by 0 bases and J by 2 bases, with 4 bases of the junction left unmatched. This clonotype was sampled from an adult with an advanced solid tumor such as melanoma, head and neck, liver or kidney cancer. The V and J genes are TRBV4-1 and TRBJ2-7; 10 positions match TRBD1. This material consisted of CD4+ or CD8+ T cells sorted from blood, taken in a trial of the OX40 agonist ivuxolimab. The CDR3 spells CASSQDRGQGTYEQYF. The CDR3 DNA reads TGCGCCAGCAGCCAAGATAGGGGACAGGGGACCTACGAGCAGTACTTC.